Sequencing of this T cell receptor (beta chain) was carried out in a study of T-cell reconstitution after alpha-beta-depleted transplantation in children. Findings and caveats of the study: Several patients had high TCRbeta diversity at day 60; it came from surviving recipient T cells and thymic progenitors. Reportedly, alpha-beta T cells present about two months post-transplant originated from several hundred expanded clones of graft origin. T-cell counts and diversity at one year post-transplant came mainly from newly produced T cells.

Unique molecular identifiers were used in preparing the TCRbeta library. Via MiXCR, TCRdb re-called the PCR reads, giving one row per CDR3 protein. The sample holds around 100,000 distinct CDR3 sequences, 10% to 13% seen once. This clonotype has more than one count but fewer than ten. Its antigen is still unknown. Germline CDR1 and CDR2: SGHRS and YFSETQ. The CDR3 extends over 14 amino acids. V was trimmed by 0 bases and J by 3 bases, leaving 9 bases between them. The receptor's source is a boy aged 2 to 10 with acute lymphoblastic leukemia, due to receive a stem cell transplant. This material consisted of PBMCs, taken before TCRalphabeta/CD19-depleted stem cell transplant. The V gene is TRBV5-1, the J gene TRBJ2-5; unclear D gene. The CDR3 DNA is TGCGCCAGCAGCTTGGGCCCAACCGAAGAGACCCAGTACTTC. As protein: CASSLGPTEETQYF.